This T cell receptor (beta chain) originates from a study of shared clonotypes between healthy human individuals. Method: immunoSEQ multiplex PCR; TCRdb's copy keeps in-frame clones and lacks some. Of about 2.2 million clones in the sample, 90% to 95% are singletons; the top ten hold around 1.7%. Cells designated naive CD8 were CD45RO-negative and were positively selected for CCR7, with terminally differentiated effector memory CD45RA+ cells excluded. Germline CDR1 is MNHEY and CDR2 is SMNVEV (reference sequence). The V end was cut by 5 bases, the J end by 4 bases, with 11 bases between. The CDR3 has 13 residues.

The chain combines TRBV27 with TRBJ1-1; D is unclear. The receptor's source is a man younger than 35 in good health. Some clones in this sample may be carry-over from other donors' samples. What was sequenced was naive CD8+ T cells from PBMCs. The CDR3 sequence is CASSTLSATEAFF. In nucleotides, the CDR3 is TGTGCCAGCAGTACACTGTCGGCCACTGAAGCTTTCTTT.